Following are 31 T cell receptor beta chains from one sample sequenced in a study. TCRdb processed the 5' RACE reads anew with MiXCR; each CDR3 protein has one entry. The sample shows more than 40,000 distinct CDR3 sequences, 29% of them seen only once. Material for sequencing was memory CD4+ T cells sorted from a lymph node. The sample's subset: memory CD4+ T cells, CD4+CD45RO+CD25-. The receptors originated from a female donor with breast cancer.

This clonotype was detected a few times. This sequence joins TRBV5-4 and TRBJ2-1, with D uncertain. The germline V and J ends were trimmed by 1 base and 0 bases, with 8 bases remaining between them. This CDR3 comprises 15 residues. The germline gives CDR1 SGHNT, CDR2 YYREEE (reference sequence). In nucleotides, the CDR3 is TGTGCCAGCAGCTTGCGACAAAGCTCCTACAATGAGCAGTTCTTC. As protein: CASSLRQSSYNEQFF.

In its sample, this clonotype was seen a few times. J is TRBJ1-1 and V is TRBV20-1; no firm D call. Looked up from germline, CDR1 is DFQATT and CDR2 is SNEGSKA (reference sequence). V was cut by 3 bases and J by 8 bases, with 10 bases left in between. CDR3 length: 11 amino acids. The CDR3 DNA is TGCAGTGCTAGTCAATTCAACGAAGCTTTCTTT. Translating gives CSASQFNEAFF.

The rearrangement uses TRBV12-3 or TRBV12-4 and TRBJ1-6; tentative D call: TRBD1 (6 bases). V dropped 4 bases and J dropped 7 bases, with 11 bases sitting between them. This CDR3 is 14 amino acids long. In DNA form, the CDR3 reads TGTGCCAGCAGTTCGGGGACATCAAATTCACCCCTCCACTTT. It specifies CASSSGTSNSPLHF.

This clonotype has a handful of counts. This chain uses TRBV7-9 with TRBJ2-2; TRBD1 matches at 9 bases. The CDR3 is 13 amino acids. The J segment lost 3 bases and the V segment lost 10 bases, leaving 3 bases of the junction unmatched. Germline-derived CDR1 and CDR2 are SEHNR and FQNEAQ (reference sequence). The CDR3 DNA reads TGTGCCACTAGGACAGGGGACACCGGGGAGCTGTTTTTT. Protein: CATRTGDTGELFF. Full variable domain (missing parts from reference TRBV7-9 and TRBJ2-2): DTGVSQNPRHKITKRGQNVTFRCDPISEHNRLYWYRQTLGQGPEFLTYFQNEAQLEKSRLLSDRFSAERPKGSFSTLEIQRTEQGDSAMYLCATRTGDTGELFFGEGSRLTVL.

This clonotype was detected only a few times. V and J are TRBV5-1 and TRBJ2-7; no clear D. Germline V gene lookup returns CDR1 SGHRS and CDR2 YFSETQ. The CDR3 totals 14 residues. The V gene lost 1 base and the J gene lost 2 bases, with 10 bases spanning the gap. The CDR3 DNA sequence: TGCGCCAGCAGCTTGTCCCCGGACCCCTACGAGCAGTACTTC. Translated: CASSLSPDPYEQYF.

This clonotype appeared a few times. The CDR3 DNA reads TGTGCCAGCAGCTTGACACTTGCTGGCTCCTACGAGCAGTACTTC. Translated, it gives CASSLTLAGSYEQYF. The V gene is TRBV7-9, the J gene TRBJ2-7; D ambiguous. The CDR3 has 15 residues. The ends were cut back, 3 bases at V and 0 bases at J, with 12 bases in the middle. Germline CDR1 and CDR2: SEHNR and FQNEAQ (reference sequence).

The gene calls are TRBV6-2 or TRBV6-3 and TRBJ2-5; D gene unclear. The germline V gene has CDR1 MNHEY and CDR2 SVGEGT. Trimming took 2 bases from V and 2 from J, leaving 9 bases between them. The CDR3 extends over 14 amino acids. The DNA for the CDR3 is TGTGCCAGCAGTTACCCCCAAACGCAAGAGACCCAGTACTTC. Translation gives CASSYPQTQETQYF.

A remark on this clonotype: One junction end does not reproduce the germline sequence, and a read error may be involved. The chain carries TRBV6-1 and TRBJ1-1, with no clear D. CDR1 is MNHNS, CDR2 SASEGT, per germline. This CDR3 is built from 16 residues. The CDR3 nucleotides read TGTGCCAGCGGTGAACCCCGGCGGGGAGTGGGCACTGAAGCTTTCTTT. Protein product: CASGEPRRGVGTEAFF.

The chain couples TRBV24-1 to TRBJ1-2; weak D call: TRBD1 (5 bases). Looked up from germline, CDR1 is KGHDR and CDR2 is SFDVKD. The V gene lost 11 bases and the J gene lost 5 bases, with 8 bases spanning the gap. The CDR3 length is 10 residues. The CDR3 protein is CAKRGYGYTF. CDR3 bases: TGTGCCAAGAGGGGTTATGGCTACACCTTC.

The V call is TRBV9, the J call TRBJ1-3, with a tentative D call TRBD1 (6 bases). CDR3 length: 18 residues. Germline V CDR1 and CDR2: SGDLS, YYNGEE. Trimming removed 0 bases from V and 2 bases from J, with 18 bases in between. CDR3 region: CASSVGGDTRSAGNTIYF. Here the CDR3 DNA reads TGTGCCAGCAGCGTAGGGGGGGACACTCGCAGCGCTGGAAACACCATATATTTT.

By sample share, this clonotype is medium-sized (0.01 to 0.1%). The chain couples TRBV7-2 to TRBJ2-1, with D unresolved. Germline V gene lookup returns CDR1 SGHTA and CDR2 FQGNSA. This CDR3 has 12 amino acids. V gave up 5 bases and J gave up 4 bases, with 6 bases separating them. The CDR3 sequence is CASSAFYNEQFF. Written as DNA, the CDR3 is TGTGCCAGCAGCGCCTTTTACAATGAGCAGTTCTTC.

V usage is TRBV12-3 or TRBV12-4 and J usage is TRBJ2-5; a weak D match, TRBD1 (6 bases). With 8 bases removed from V and 7 bases from J, the gap between germline ends came to 17 bases. The CDR3 consists of 13 residues. The CDR3 is CASGKQGEATQYF. CDR3 DNA sequence: TGTGCCAGCGGTAAACAGGGTGAAGCGACCCAGTACTTC.

Remarks on this clonotype: With a much larger clone just one base away, this may be a read error. This rearrangement joins TRBV7-9 to TRBJ2-2; D is perhaps TRBD2 (8 bases). Germline V gene data show CDR1 as SEHNR and CDR2 as FQNEAQ (reference sequence). The CDR3 is made up of 14 amino acids. CDR3 nucleotide sequence: TGTGCCAGCAGCGCCTACAGGGACAGCGGGGGGCTGTTTTTT. It specifies CASSAYRDSGGLFF.

This clonotype came up a few times. The J gene is TRBJ2-4, the V gene TRBV12-3 or TRBV12-4; 8 bases map to TRBD1. This CDR3 region has 11 residues. V was pared by 7 bases and J by 13 bases, with 6 bases of the junction left unmatched. CDR3 in amino acids: CASTDGQGQYF. The CDR3 region has the DNA TGTGCCAGCACTGACGGACAGGGCCAGTACTTC.

The chain uses TRBV14 and TRBJ1-2; D remains ambiguous. V gave up 4 bases and J gave up 4 bases, with 10 bases separating them. Per the germline V gene, CDR1 is SGHDN and CDR2 is FVKESK. The CDR3 extends over 13 amino acids. In DNA form, the CDR3 reads TGTGCCAGCAGCCCCCACGTGGCCTATGGCTACACCTTC. It translates to CASSPHVAYGYTF.

The chain combines TRBV6-1 with TRBJ2-3, with 10 bases that match TRBD2. J was trimmed by 5 bases and V by 4 bases; bases with no gene match: 6. This CDR3 has 15 amino acids. CDR1 and CDR2 from the germline V gene are MNHNS and SASEGT. The CDR3 region has the DNA TGTGCCAGCAGTGTTCTAGCGGGGGAGGTAGATACGCAGTATTTT. As protein: CASSVLAGEVDTQYF.

This clonotype was picked up a small number of times. V and J are TRBV5-1 and TRBJ2-7, with 7 bases matching TRBD1. The CDR3 runs to 16 residues. Germline V gene data show CDR1 as SGHRS and CDR2 as YFSETQ. Germline trimming cut 4 bases from V and 0 bases from J; bases unmatched to any gene: 10. CDR3 in DNA: TGCGCCAGCAGCCTAGGGACAGCTCAGAGCTCCTACGAGCAGTACTTC. It encodes CASSLGTAQSSYEQYF.

This chain connects TRBV5-1 to TRBJ2-7; 7 nucleotides agree with TRBD2. V dropped 4 bases and J dropped 5; count of bases not matched to a gene: 6. CDR3 length: 13 residues. The germline V gene encodes CDR1 SGHRS and CDR2 YFSETQ. CDR3 bases: TGCGCCAGCAGCCGCGGGGGAGCGAACGAGCAGTACTTC. Protein: CASSRGGANEQYF.

This sequence joins TRBV3-1 and TRBJ1-2; D not resolved. Per germline, CDR1 LGHDT and CDR2 YNNKEL (reference sequence). This CDR3 is built from 13 residues. V lost 4 bases and J 6 bases, leaving 12 bases between the germline ends. The CDR3 sequence is CASSLGTNNGYTF. The CDR3 DNA reads as TGTGCCAGCAGCCTTGGCACTAATAATGGCTACACCTTC.

This clonotype was seen more than once but under ten times. J is TRBJ2-1 and V is TRBV2; D is ambiguous. The V gene lost 2 bases and the J gene lost 6 bases, with 8 bases spanning the gap. The CDR3 sequence is 13 residues long. Germline assignment: CDR1 SNHLY and CDR2 FYNNEI. CDR3 sequence reads: CASSEWTRNEQFF. The DNA of the CDR3 is TGTGCCAGCAGTGAATGGACGCGCAATGAGCAGTTCTTC. The full variable domain, in which reference TRBV2 and TRBJ2-1 provide the parts outside the CDR3, is EPEVTQTPSHQVTQMGQEVILRCVPISNHLYFYWYRQILGQKVEFLVSFYNNEISEKSEIFDDQFSVERPDGSNFTLKIRSTKLEDSAMYFCASSEWTRNEQFFGPGTRLTVL.

In nucleotides, the CDR3 is TGTGCCATCAGTGACTCTGATCAGCGGGTCCAAGAGACCCAGTACTTC. Its protein product is CAISDSDQRVQETQYF. This chain joins TRBV10-3 and TRBJ2-5; D possibly corresponds to TRBD2 (6 bases). The CDR3 spans 16 residues. Trimming stripped 3 bases from V and 1 base from J, with 15 bases between. Germline V gene data show CDR1 as ENHRY and CDR2 as SYGVKD.

The V call is TRBV28, the J call TRBJ2-3, with 8 bases fitting TRBD2. The CDR3 runs 14 residues. J was trimmed by 6 bases and V by 7 bases; bases with no gene match: 9. Germline values: CDR1 MDHEN, CDR2 SYDVKM. CDR3 amino acids: CASKSGSTLDTQYF. The CDR3 DNA is TGTGCCAGCAAGAGCGGGAGTACTCTCGATACGCAGTATTTT.

J is TRBJ2-3 and V is TRBV11-3; D may correspond to TRBD1 or TRBD2 (6 bases each). The V end was cut by 3 bases, the J end by 2 bases, with 15 bases between. The CDR3 runs to 16 residues. Germline-derived CDR1 and CDR2 are SGHNT and YENEEA. CDR3 in amino acids: CASSLGLNRDTDTQYF. CDR3 coding DNA: TGTGCCAGCAGCTTGGGACTCAACAGGGACACAGATACGCAGTATTTT.

The V call is TRBV7-8, the J call TRBJ2-7; D may be TRBD2 (5 bases). CDR3 length: 15 residues. With 1 base removed from V and 0 bases from J, the gap between germline ends came to 10 bases. CDR1 and CDR2 (germline): SGHVS, FQNEAQ. CDR3 bases: TGTGCCAGCAGCTTAGGGACGGGGAGCTCCTACGAGCAGTACTTC. It is translated as CASSLGTGSSYEQYF.

The genes are TRBV28 and TRBJ2-5; 9 nucleotides agree with TRBD1. CDR3 length equals 14 residues. The V and J ends lost 5 bases and 4 bases, in that order; junction bases with no gene match: 5. Germline CDR1 MDHEN, CDR2 SYDVKM. CDR3 protein: CASSPPTGGETQYF. CDR3 nucleotide sequence: TGTGCCAGCAGTCCCCCGACAGGGGGAGAGACCCAGTACTTC.

This clonotype came up a few times. The chain links TRBV9 to TRBJ1-6; maybe TRBD1 (5 bases). The V gene's germline CDR1 is SGDLS and CDR2 YYNGEE. The CDR3 totals 13 residues. The V gene lost 6 bases and the J gene lost 10 bases, with 14 bases spanning the gap. In nucleotides, the CDR3 is TGTGCCAGCACCCGGGACGAGAACTCACCCCTCCACTTT. Amino acids: CASTRDENSPLHF.

The genes are TRBV4-1 and TRBJ1-5; 7 nucleotides line up with TRBD1. CDR3 length: 17 residues. CDR1 is MGHRA, CDR2 YSYEKL, per germline. The V segment lost 2 bases and the J segment 2 bases; nucleotides outside the gene matches: 9. CDR3 in DNA: TGCGCCAGCAGCCAACAGGGGGACGTAAGGGGCAATCAGCCCCAGCATTTT. This encodes CASSQQGDVRGNQPQHF.

This clonotype was detected many times. The genes are TRBV29-1 and TRBJ2-2; D is uncertain. CDR1 and CDR2 (germline): SQVTM, ANQGSEA. The CDR3 length is 11 residues. V lost 7 bases and J 1 base, leaving 4 bases between the germline ends. The CDR3 DNA sequence: TGCAGCGGACAGAACACCGGGGAGCTGTTTTTT. Translated, it gives CSGQNTGELFF.

With regard to this clonotype: The junction does not match germline at one end; this may be a read error. V and J are TRBV5-1 and TRBJ1-1; 8 nucleotides align to TRBD1. CDR1 is SGHRS, CDR2 YFSETQ, per germline. The CDR3 loop spans 11 amino acids. The CDR3 region has the DNA TGCACCAGCAGCTTGACAGGGGAACCTTTCTTT. Translation gives CTSSLTGEPFF.

The chain joins TRBV9 to TRBJ2-1; TRBD2 might be the D (6 bases). Germline V gene lookup returns CDR1 SGDLS and CDR2 YYNGEE. The CDR3 length is 12 residues. Trimming removed 0 bases from V and 10 bases from J, with 8 bases in between. The CDR3 region has the DNA TGTGCCAGCAGCGTAGGGCTAGCGGAGCAGTTCTTC. This translates into CASSVGLAEQFF.

The V call is TRBV7-8, the J call TRBJ2-7; TRBD1 matches 7 bases. The CDR3 has 14 residues. Germline V gives CDR1 SGHVS, CDR2 FQNEAQ. V was clipped by 3 bases and J by 1 base; unmatched bases: 3. CDR3 in DNA: TGTGCCAGCAGCTTGGGGGACAGATCCTACGAGCAGTACTTC. Residues: CASSLGDRSYEQYF.